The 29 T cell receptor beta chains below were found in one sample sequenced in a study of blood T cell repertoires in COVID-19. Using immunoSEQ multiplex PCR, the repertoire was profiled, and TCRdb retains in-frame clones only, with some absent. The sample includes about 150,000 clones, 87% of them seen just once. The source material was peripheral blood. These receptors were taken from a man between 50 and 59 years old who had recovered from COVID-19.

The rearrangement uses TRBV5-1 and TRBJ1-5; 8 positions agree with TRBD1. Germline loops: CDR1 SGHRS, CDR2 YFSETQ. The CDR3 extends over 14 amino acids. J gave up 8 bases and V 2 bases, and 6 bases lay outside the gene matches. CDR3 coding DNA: TGCGCCAGCAGCTTCCTGACAGGGGACGAGCCCCAGCATTTT. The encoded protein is CASSFLTGDEPQHF.

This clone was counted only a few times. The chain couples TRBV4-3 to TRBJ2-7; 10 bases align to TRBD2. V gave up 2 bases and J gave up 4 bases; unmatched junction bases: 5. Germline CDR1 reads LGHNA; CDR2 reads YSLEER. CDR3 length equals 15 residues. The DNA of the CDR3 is TGCGCCAGCAGCCAACAGAGGACTAGCGGATACGAGCAGTACTTC. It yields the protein CASSQQRTSGYEQYF.

The CDR3 DNA reads TGCGCCAGACAGGGGGACACAGCCAAAAACATTCAGTACTTC. Amino acid sequence: CARQGDTAKNIQYF. The chain combines TRBV10-1 with TRBJ2-4; 8 bases fit TRBD1. The germline V gene encodes CDR1 WNHNN and CDR2 SYGVQD (reference sequence). The CDR3 has 14 residues. With 9 bases clipped from V and 0 bases from J, the junction kept 4 bases outside the gene matches.

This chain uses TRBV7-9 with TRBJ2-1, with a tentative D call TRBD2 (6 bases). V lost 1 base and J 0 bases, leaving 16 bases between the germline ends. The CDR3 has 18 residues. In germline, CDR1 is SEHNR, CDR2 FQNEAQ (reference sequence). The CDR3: CASSLGEAGTSSYNEQFF. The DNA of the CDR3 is TGTGCCAGCAGCTTAGGAGAGGCGGGGACGAGCTCCTACAATGAGCAGTTCTTC.

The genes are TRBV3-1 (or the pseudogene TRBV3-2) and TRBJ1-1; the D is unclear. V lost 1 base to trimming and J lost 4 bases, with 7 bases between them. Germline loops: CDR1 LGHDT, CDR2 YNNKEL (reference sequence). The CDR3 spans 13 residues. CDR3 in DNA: TGTGCCAGCAGCCAAGTAGGGAGCACTGAAGCTTTCTTT. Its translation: CASSQVGSTEAFF.

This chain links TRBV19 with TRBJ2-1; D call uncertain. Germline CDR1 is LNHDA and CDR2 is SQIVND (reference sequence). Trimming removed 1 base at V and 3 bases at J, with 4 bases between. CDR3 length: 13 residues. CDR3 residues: CASSIGHYNEQFF. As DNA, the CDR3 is TGTGCCAGTAGTATAGGGCACTACAATGAGCAGTTCTTC.

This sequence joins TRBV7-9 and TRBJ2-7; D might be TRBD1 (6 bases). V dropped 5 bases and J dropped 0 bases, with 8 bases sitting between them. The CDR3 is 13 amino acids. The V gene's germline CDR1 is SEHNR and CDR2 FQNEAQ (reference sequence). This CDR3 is CASSRQDSYEQYF. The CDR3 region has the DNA TGTGCCAGCAGCCGACAGGACTCCTACGAGCAGTACTTC.

CDR3: CASSSRDYPTDTQYF. CDR3 coding DNA: TGTGCCAGCAGTTCCCGGGACTACCCTACAGATACGCAGTATTTT. The chain recombines TRBV7-9 with TRBJ2-3; TRBD2 matches 7 bases. CDR1 is SEHNR, CDR2 FQNEAQ, per germline (reference sequence). This CDR3 has 15 amino acids. Losses at the gene ends were 6 bases for V and 3 bases for J; bases not matched to a gene: 9. Full variable domain (missing parts from reference TRBV7-9 and TRBJ2-3): DTGVSQNPRHKITKRGQNVTFRCDPISEHNRLYWYRQTLGQGPEFLTYFQNEAQLEKSRLLSDRFSAERPKGSFSTLEIQRTEQGDSAMYLCASSSRDYPTDTQYFGPGTRLTVL.

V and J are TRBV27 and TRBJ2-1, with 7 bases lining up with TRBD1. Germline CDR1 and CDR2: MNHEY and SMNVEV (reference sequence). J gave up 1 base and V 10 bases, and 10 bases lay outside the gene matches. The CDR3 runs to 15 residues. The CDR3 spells CATCPRTGSYNEQFF. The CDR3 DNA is TGTGCCACCTGCCCCCGGACAGGTTCCTACAATGAGCAGTTCTTC.

The DNA for the CDR3 is TGTGCCAGCAGTAGGGACAGAAAAGAGACCCAGTACTTC. It encodes CASSRDRKETQYF. The chain links TRBV12-3 or TRBV12-4 to TRBJ2-5; 7 nucleotides line up with TRBD1. V lost 5 bases, J lost 3 bases, and 3 bases stayed unmatched. The CDR3 is 13 amino acids.

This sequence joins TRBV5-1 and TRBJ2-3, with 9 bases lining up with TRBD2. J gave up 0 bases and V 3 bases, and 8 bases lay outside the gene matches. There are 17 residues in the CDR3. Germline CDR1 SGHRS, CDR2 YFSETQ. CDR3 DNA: TGCGCCAGCAGCTGGGGGCTAGCGGGGAGTAGCACAGATACGCAGTATTTT. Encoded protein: CASSWGLAGSSTDTQYF.

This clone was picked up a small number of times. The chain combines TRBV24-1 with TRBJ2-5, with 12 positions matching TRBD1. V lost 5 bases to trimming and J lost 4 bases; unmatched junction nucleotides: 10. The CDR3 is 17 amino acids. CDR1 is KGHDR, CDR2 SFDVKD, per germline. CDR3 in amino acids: CATSAKPRDRGRETQYF. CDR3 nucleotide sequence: TGTGCCACCAGTGCCAAACCCCGGGACAGGGGGCGAGAGACCCAGTACTTC.

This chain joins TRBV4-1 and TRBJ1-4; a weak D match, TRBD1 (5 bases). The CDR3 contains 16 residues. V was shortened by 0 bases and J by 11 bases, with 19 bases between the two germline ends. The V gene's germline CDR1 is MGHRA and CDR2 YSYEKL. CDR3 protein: CASSQESDSRVGKLFF. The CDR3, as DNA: TGCGCCAGCAGCCAAGAGTCTGATTCCAGGGTGGGGAAACTGTTTTTT.

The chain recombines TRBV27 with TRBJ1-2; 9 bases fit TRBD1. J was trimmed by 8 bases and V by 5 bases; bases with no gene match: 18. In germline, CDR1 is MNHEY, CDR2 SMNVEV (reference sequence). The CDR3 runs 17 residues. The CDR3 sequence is CASSTNRGQLANKGYTF. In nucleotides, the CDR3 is TGTGCCAGCAGTACCAACAGGGGGCAGCTGGCCAATAAAGGCTACACCTTC.

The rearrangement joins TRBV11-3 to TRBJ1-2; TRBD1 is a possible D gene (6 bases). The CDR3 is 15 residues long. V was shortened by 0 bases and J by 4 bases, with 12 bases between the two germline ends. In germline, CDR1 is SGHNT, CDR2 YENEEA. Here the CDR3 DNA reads TGTGCCAGCAGCTTAGATCCCCAGGGGATCTATGGCTACACCTTC. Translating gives CASSLDPQGIYGYTF.

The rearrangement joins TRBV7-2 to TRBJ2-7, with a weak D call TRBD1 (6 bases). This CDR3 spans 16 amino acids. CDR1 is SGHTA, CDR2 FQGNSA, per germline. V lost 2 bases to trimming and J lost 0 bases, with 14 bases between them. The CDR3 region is CASSLNVGQLSYEQYF. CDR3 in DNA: TGTGCCAGCAGCTTAAATGTAGGACAGCTCTCCTACGAGCAGTACTTC.

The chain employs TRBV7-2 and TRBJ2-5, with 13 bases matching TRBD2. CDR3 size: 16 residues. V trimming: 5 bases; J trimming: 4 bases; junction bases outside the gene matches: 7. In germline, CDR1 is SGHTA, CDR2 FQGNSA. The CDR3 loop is CASSTRLAGGSETQYF. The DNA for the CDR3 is TGTGCCAGCAGCACACGACTAGCGGGGGGTTCAGAGACCCAGTACTTC.

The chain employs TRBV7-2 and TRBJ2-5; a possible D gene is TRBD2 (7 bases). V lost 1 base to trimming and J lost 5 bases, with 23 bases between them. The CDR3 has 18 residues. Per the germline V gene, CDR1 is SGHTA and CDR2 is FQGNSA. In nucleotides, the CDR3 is TGTGCCAGCAGCTTAGTCGCTTGGTCTCGCGGGGGCGGGGAGACCCAGTACTTC. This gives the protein CASSLVAWSRGGGETQYF.

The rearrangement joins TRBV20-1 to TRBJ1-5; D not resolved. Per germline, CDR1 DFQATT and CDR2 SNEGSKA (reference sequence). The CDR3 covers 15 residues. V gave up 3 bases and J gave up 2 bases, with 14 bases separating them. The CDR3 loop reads CSASRGFLGNQPQHF. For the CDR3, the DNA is TGCAGTGCTAGTAGAGGGTTTTTGGGCAATCAGCCCCAGCATTTT.

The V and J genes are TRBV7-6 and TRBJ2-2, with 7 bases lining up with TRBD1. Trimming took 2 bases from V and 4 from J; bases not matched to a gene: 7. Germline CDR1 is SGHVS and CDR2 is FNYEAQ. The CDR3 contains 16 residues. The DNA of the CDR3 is TGTGCCAGCAGCTTAAGTAACAGGGGCGTCACCGGGGAGCTGTTTTTT. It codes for CASSLSNRGVTGELFF. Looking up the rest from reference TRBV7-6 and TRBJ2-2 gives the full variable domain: GAGVSQSPRYKVTKRGQDVALRCDPISGHVSLYWYRQALGQGPEFLTYFNYEAQQDKSGLPNDRFSAERPEGSISTLTIQRTEQRDSAMYRCASSLSNRGVTGELFFGEGSRLTVL.

The CDR3 loop reads CASSESGEGANTEAFF. The CDR3 DNA follows: TGCGCCAGCAGTGAGTCGGGTGAGGGGGCCAACACTGAAGCTTTCTTT. The V gene is TRBV10-2, the J gene TRBJ1-1; 7 bases map to TRBD1. Germline V gives CDR1 WSHSY, CDR2 SAAADI. V dropped 0 bases and J dropped 2; count of bases not matched to a gene: 6. The length of the CDR3 is 16 residues.

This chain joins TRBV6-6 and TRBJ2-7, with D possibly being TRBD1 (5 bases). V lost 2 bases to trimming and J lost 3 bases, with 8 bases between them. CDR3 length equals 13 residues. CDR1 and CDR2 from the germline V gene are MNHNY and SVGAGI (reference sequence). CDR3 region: CASSYGASYEQYF. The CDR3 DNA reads TGTGCCAGCAGTTACGGGGCGAGCTACGAGCAGTACTTC.

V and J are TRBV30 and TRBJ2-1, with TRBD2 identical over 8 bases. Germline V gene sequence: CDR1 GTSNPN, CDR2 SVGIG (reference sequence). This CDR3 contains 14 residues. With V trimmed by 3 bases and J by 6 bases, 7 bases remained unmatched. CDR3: CAWSEGTRLNEQFF. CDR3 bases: TGTGCCTGGAGCGAGGGGACTAGACTCAATGAGCAGTTCTTC.

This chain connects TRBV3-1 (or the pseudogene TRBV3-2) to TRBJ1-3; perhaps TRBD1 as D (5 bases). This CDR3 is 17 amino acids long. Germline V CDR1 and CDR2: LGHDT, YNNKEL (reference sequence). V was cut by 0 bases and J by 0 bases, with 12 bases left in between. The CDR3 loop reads CASSQDDSFFSGNTIYF. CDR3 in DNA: TGTGCCAGCAGCCAAGACGACAGCTTCTTCTCTGGAAACACCATATATTTT.

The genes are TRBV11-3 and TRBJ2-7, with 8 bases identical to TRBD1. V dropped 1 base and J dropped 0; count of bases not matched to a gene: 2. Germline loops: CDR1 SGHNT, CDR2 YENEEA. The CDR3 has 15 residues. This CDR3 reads CASSLGGQASYEQYF. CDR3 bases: TGTGCCAGCAGCTTAGGGGGACAGGCCTCCTACGAGCAGTACTTC.

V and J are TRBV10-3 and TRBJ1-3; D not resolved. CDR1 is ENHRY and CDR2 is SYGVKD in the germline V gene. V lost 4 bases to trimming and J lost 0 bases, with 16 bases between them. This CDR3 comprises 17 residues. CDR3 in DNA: TGTGCCATCAGTGCGGAGCATGGAACCCTCTCTGGAAACACCATATATTTT. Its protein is CAISAEHGTLSGNTIYF.

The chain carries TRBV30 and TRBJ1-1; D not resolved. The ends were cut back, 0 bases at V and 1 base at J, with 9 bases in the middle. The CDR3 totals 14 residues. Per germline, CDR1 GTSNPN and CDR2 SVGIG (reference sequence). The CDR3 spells CAWSVFSGNTEAFF. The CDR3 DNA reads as TGTGCCTGGAGTGTATTCAGTGGGAACACTGAAGCTTTCTTT.

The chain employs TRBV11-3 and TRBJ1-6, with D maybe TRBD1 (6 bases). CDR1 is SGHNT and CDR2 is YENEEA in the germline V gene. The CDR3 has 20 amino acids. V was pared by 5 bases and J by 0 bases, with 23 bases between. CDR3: CASSGGEGTSFFSYNSPLHF. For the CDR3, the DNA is TGTGCCAGCAGCGGGGGAGAAGGGACAAGCTTTTTCTCCTATAATTCACCCCTCCACTTT.

Written as DNA, the CDR3 is TGTGCCATCAGTGAGCCGTCTGGGACAGGTGTTGACTATGGCTACACCTTC. This translates into CAISEPSGTGVDYGYTF. The chain uses TRBV10-3 and TRBJ1-2, with 8 bases matching TRBD1. V lost 2 bases, J lost 3 bases, and 11 bases stayed unmatched. The CDR3 is 17 amino acids. Per the germline V gene, CDR1 is ENHRY and CDR2 is SYGVKD.